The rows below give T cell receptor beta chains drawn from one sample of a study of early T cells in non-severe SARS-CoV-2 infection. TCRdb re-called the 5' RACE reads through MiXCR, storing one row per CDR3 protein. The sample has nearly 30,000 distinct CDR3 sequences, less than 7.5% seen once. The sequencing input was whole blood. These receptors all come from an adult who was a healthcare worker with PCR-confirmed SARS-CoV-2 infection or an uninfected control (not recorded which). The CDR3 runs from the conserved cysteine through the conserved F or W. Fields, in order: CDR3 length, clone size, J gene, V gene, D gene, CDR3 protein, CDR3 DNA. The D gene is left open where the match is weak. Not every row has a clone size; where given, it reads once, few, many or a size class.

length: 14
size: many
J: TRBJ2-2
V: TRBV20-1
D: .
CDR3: CSASGGPNTGELFF
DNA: TGCAGTGCCAGTGGGGGGCCGAACACCGGGGAGCTGTTTTTT

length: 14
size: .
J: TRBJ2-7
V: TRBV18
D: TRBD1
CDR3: CASSPGQGAREQYF
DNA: TGTGCCAGCTCACCAGGACAGGGGGCAAGAGAGCAGTACTTC

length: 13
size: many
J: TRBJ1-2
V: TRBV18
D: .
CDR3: CASSPGGPYGYTF
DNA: TGTGCCAGCTCACCAGGCGGCCCCTATGGCTACACCTTC

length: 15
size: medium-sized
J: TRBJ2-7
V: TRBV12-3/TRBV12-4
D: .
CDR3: CASSLVRGWGYEQYF
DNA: TGTGCCAGCAGTTTAGTCAGGGGTTGGGGCTACGAGCAGTACTTC

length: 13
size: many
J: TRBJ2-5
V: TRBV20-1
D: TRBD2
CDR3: CSALRDYQETQYF
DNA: TGCAGTGCCCTTCGGGACTATCAAGAGACCCAGTACTTC

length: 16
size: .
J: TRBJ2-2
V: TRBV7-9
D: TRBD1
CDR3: CASSRPGTGNTGELFF
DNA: TGTGCCAGCAGCCGCCCCGGGACAGGGAACACCGGGGAGCTGTTTTTT

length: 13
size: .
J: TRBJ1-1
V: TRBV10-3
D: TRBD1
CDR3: CAINPGQGSEAFF
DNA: TGTGCCATCAACCCGGGACAGGGGTCTGAAGCTTTCTTT

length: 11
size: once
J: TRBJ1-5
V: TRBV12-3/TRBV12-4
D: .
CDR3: CASSYNQPQHF
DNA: TGTGCCAGCAGCTACAATCAGCCCCAGCATTTT

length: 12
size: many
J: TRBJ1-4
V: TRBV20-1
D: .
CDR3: CSAFGDNEKLFF
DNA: TGCAGCGCCTTCGGAGATAATGAAAAACTGTTTTTT

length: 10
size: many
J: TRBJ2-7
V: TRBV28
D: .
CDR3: CASSYRDWHF
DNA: TGTGCCAGCAGTTACCGGGACTGGCACTTC

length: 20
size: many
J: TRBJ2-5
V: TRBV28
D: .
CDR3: CASSLWAISRDKSGRETQYF
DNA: TGTGCCAGCAGTTTATGGGCCATCTCAAGGGACAAAAGCGGTCGGGAGACCCAGTACTTC

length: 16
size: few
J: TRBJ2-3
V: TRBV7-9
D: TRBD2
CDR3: CASSSPAGGSTDTQYF
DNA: TGTGCCAGCAGCTCGCCAGCGGGGGGCAGCACAGATACGCAGTATTTT

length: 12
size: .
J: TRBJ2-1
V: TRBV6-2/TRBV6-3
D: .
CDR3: CASSPQNNEQFF
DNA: TGTGCCAGCAGTCCTCAGAATAATGAGCAGTTCTTC

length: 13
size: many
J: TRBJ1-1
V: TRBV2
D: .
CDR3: CASSDPPNTEAFF
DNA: TGTGCCAGCAGTGACCCCCCGAACACTGAAGCTTTCTTT

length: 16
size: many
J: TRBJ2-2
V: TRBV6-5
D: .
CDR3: CASRGPLIGSTGELFF
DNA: TGTGCCAGCAGGGGACCCTTAATCGGGAGCACCGGGGAGCTGTTTTTT

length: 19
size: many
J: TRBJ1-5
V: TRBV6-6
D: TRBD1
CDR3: CASSYSTGGLYYSNQPQHF
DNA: TGTGCCAGCAGTTACTCGACAGGGGGCCTATATTATAGCAATCAGCCCCAGCATTTT